One sample yielded the 14 T cell receptor beta chains listed below, sequenced in a study of cytomegalovirus exposure and HLA in healthy donors. Amplification used 60 Vbeta primers and 13 Jbeta primers. Libraries were prepared by immunoSEQ multiplex PCR; TCRdb keeps only in-frame clonotypes and omits some of them. The sample holds about 150,000 clones, over 70% seen once. The material sequenced was PBMCs. These receptors were taken from a man aged 25-40 years in good health and CMV-seronegative.

A few counts support this clone. This chain joins TRBV6-1 and TRBJ1-1; D unclear. This CDR3 is built from 15 residues. Germline V gives CDR1 MNHNS, CDR2 SASEGT. Between the trimmed V and J ends, which lost 4 bases and 1 base, there was a span of 13 bases. The CDR3, as DNA: TGTGCCAGCAGTGTATTATCGGGTGGGAACACTGAAGCTTTCTTT. Its translation: CASSVLSGGNTEAFF.

In its sample, this clone was seen a few times. V and J are TRBV7-6 and TRBJ2-7; TRBD1 agrees at 8 bases. Germline assignment: CDR1 SGHVS and CDR2 FNYEAQ. Trimming cost V 7 bases and J 4 bases; bases outside gene matches: 9. This CDR3 is built from 14 residues. This CDR3 is CASTAGQGAYEQYF. Here the CDR3 DNA reads TGTGCCAGCACCGCCGGACAGGGTGCGTACGAGCAGTACTTC.

Only a few counts were recorded for this clone. The V and J genes are TRBV11-2 and TRBJ2-3; 7 bases agree with TRBD2. Germline assignment: CDR1 SGHAT and CDR2 FQNNGV. This CDR3 is 15 amino acids long. The V gene end was trimmed by 3 bases and the J gene end by 5 bases; junction bases not matched to a gene: 8. The CDR3 is CASSFSSGEVDTQYF. The DNA for the CDR3 is TGTGCCAGCAGCTTCTCCAGCGGGGAGGTAGATACGCAGTATTTT. The full variable domain, completed using reference TRBV11-2 and TRBJ2-3, is EAGVAQSPRYKIIEKRQSVAFWCNPISGHATLYWYQQILGQGPKLLIQFQNNGVVDDSQLPKDRFSAERLKGVDSTLKIQPAKLEDSAVYLCASSFSSGEVDTQYFGPGTRLTVL.

This clone is a singleton in its sample. The chain joins TRBV4-2 to TRBJ1-1; TRBD1 agrees at 10 bases. V shed 7 bases, J shed 7 bases, and the junction held 9 bases outside the gene matches. Germline assignment: CDR1 LGHNA and CDR2 YNFKEQ. This CDR3 has 14 residues. The CDR3 coding sequence is TGTGCCAGCAACCGGGACAGGGGCGCAGATGAAGCTTTCTTT. It yields the protein CASNRDRGADEAFF.

The count of this clone is one. The gene calls are TRBV6-1 and TRBJ2-1; 9 nucleotides match TRBD1. Germline CDR1 is MNHNS and CDR2 is SASEGT. V was pared by 2 bases and J by 6 bases, with 5 bases of the junction left unmatched. This CDR3 is 15 amino acids long. CDR3 protein: CASSEPGQGSNEQFF. CDR3 DNA: TGTGCCAGCAGTGAACCGGGACAGGGCAGCAATGAGCAGTTCTTC.

This rearrangement joins TRBV5-6 to TRBJ2-7, with 10 bases fitting TRBD2. The CDR3 has 16 residues. The junction had 5 bases not matched to a gene; V was cut back by 0 bases and J by 2 bases. The V gene's germline CDR1 is SGHDT and CDR2 YYEEEE. CDR3 sequence (DNA): TGTGCCAGCAGCTTGGTCGGGCTAGCGGGGGCCTACGAGCAGTACTTC. This sequence encodes CASSLVGLAGAYEQYF.

As DNA, the CDR3 is TGTGCCACCAGCAGGGCGGGAGTTCTCTACGAGCAGTACTTC. This codes for CATSRAGVLYEQYF. This rearrangement joins TRBV15 to TRBJ2-7, with 7 bases fitting TRBD2. Losses at the gene ends were 3 bases for V and 3 bases for J; bases not matched to a gene: 5. The CDR3 has 14 amino acids. Germline V gives CDR1 LNHNV, CDR2 YYDKDF (reference sequence).

This clone was recorded only once. The genes are TRBV11-3 and TRBJ2-1, with a possible D match to TRBD1 (6 bases). CDR3 length equals 15 residues. Between the trimmed V and J ends, which lost 5 bases and 5 bases, there was a span of 16 bases. Germline V gene data show CDR1 as SGHNT and CDR2 as YENEEA. CDR3 nucleotides: TGTGCCAGCAGCATCTCCGGGACATCACACAATGAGCAGTTCTTC. Its translation: CASSISGTSHNEQFF. Filled out from reference TRBV11-3 and TRBJ2-1, the complete variable domain reads EAGVVQSPRYKIIEKKQPVAFWCNPISGHNTLYWYLQNLGQGPELLIRYENEEAVDDSQLPKDRFSAERLKGVDSTLKIQPAELGDSAVYLCASSISGTSHNEQFFGPGTRLTVL.

This clone was picked up one time. This chain joins TRBV6-5 and TRBJ2-2; D possibly corresponds to TRBD1 (5 bases). This CDR3 comprises 14 residues. Germline V gives CDR1 MNHEY, CDR2 SVGAGI. The germline V and J ends were trimmed by 5 bases and 1 base, with 8 bases remaining between them. The CDR3 region is CASSITGNTGELFF. In DNA form, the CDR3 reads TGTGCCAGCAGTATCACAGGGAACACCGGGGAGCTGTTTTTT.

This rearrangement joins TRBV28 to TRBJ2-7; 7 positions agree with TRBD1. This CDR3 is 19 amino acids long. From germline, CDR1 is MDHEN and CDR2 SYDVKM. The V and J ends lost 6 bases and 0 bases, in that order; junction bases with no gene match: 20. The CDR3 DNA follows: TGTGCCAGCAGCACCATATTAGAGGGGGCTTCCACCCACTCCTACGAGCAGTACTTC. Amino acid sequence: CASSTILEGASTHSYEQYF.

V and J are TRBV6-6 and TRBJ1-2; TRBD1 aligns across 10 bases. The CDR3 runs to 13 residues. With V trimmed by 5 bases and J by 14 bases, 11 bases remained unmatched. Germline CDR1 and CDR2: MNHNY and SVGAGI (reference sequence). In nucleotides, the CDR3 is TGTGCCAGCAGTAGGGAGACAGGGGGCCAGGAAACCTTC. It is translated as CASSRETGGQETF.

The chain employs TRBV27 and TRBJ1-1, with TRBD1 identical over 12 bases. CDR1 MNHEY and CDR2 SMNVEV come from the germline V gene (reference sequence). J gave up 4 bases and V 4 bases, and 4 bases lay outside the gene matches. The CDR3 loop spans 15 amino acids. DNA of the CDR3: TGTGCCAGCAGTTGGGACAGGGGGCTTGGCACTGAAGCTTTCTTT. This sequence encodes CASSWDRGLGTEAFF.

The chain uses TRBV5-4 and TRBJ1-2; D might be TRBD1 (5 bases). The CDR3 is made up of 14 amino acids. The V gene's germline CDR1 is SGHNT and CDR2 YYREEE (reference sequence). Between the trimmed V and J ends, which lost 0 bases and 2 bases, there was a span of 8 bases. This CDR3 reads CASSLVAGNYGYTF. DNA of the CDR3: TGTGCCAGCAGCTTGGTGGCAGGGAACTATGGCTACACCTTC.

A few counts support this clone. CDR3 loop: CASSHNLRQANTGELFF. For the CDR3, the DNA is TGTGCCAGCAGCCATAATTTGCGACAGGCGAACACCGGGGAGCTGTTTTTT. J is TRBJ2-2 and V is TRBV7-9; tentatively, D is TRBD1 (6 bases). The CDR3 contains 17 residues. Between the trimmed V and J ends, which lost 5 bases and 0 bases, there was a span of 16 bases. Germline CDR1 is SEHNR and CDR2 is FQNEAQ (reference sequence). Filled out from reference TRBV7-9 and TRBJ2-2, the complete variable domain reads DTGVSQNPRHKITKRGQNVTFRCDPISEHNRLYWYRQTLGQGPEFLTYFQNEAQLEKSRLLSDRFSAERPKGSFSTLEIQRTEQGDSAMYLCASSHNLRQANTGELFFGEGSRLTVL.